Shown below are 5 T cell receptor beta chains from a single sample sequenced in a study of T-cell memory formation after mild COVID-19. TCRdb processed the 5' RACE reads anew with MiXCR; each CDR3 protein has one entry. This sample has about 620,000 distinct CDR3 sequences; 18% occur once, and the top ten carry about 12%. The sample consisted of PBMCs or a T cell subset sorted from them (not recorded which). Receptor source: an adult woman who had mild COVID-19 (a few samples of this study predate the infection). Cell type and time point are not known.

The CDR3 here is CASTTTSAYNEQFF. DNA for the CDR3: TGTGCCAGCACTACGACTAGCGCCTACAATGAGCAGTTCTTC. The gene calls are TRBV12-3 or TRBV12-4 and TRBJ2-1; 8 nucleotides agree with TRBD2. Germline trimming cut 7 bases from V and 2 bases from J; bases unmatched to any gene: 4. The CDR3 runs to 14 residues.

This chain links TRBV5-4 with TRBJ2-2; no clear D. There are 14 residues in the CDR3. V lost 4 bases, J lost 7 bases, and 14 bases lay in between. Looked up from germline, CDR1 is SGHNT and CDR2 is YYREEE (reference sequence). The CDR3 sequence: CASSPDSTGGELFF. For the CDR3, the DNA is TGTGCCAGCAGCCCAGACTCGACGGGCGGGGAGCTGTTTTTT.

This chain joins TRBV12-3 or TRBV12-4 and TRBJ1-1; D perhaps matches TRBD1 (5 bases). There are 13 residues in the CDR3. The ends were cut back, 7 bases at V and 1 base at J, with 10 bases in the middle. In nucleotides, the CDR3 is TGTGCCAGCACAGTAGGGGCGAACACTGAAGCTTTCTTT. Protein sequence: CASTVGANTEAFF.

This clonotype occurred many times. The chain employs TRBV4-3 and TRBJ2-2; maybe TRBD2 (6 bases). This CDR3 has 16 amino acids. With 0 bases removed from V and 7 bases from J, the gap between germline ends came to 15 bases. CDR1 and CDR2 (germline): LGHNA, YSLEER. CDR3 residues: CASSQDNELANGELFF. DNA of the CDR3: TGCGCCAGCAGCCAAGATAACGAGCTAGCGAACGGGGAGCTGTTTTTT.

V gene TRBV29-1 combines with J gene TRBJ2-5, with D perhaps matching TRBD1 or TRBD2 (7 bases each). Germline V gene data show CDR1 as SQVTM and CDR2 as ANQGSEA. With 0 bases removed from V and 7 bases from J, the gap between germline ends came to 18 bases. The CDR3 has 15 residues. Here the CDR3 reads CSVEDRGRGGRTQYF. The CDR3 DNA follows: TGCAGCGTTGAAGATCGGGGCAGGGGGGGGCGGACCCAGTACTTC. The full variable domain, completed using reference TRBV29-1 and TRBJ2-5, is SAVISQKPSRDICQRGTSLTIQCQVDSQVTMMFWYRQQPGQSLTLIATANQGSEATYESGFVIDKFPISRPNLTFSTLTVSNMSPEDSSIYLCSVEDRGRGGRTQYFGPGTRLLVL.